This TCR beta chain was recorded in a study of cytomegalovirus exposure and HLA in healthy donors. On this clone: The antigen is unknown.

Overall study findings and caveats: Later analysis identified several of the most significant clusters that appeared linked to common viral pathogens.

Germline V gene lookup returns CDR1 SGDLS and CDR2 YYNGEE. The V and J ends lost 0 bases and 2 bases respectively, with 11 bases between them. This CDR3 contains 16 residues. Both 60 Vbeta primers and 13 Jbeta primers went into the PCR. The protocol was immunoSEQ multiplex PCR, while the TCRdb copy is restricted to in-frame clones and leaves out a portion. The repertoire holds 150,000 or so clones, with 74% as singletons. The sample was PBMCs. This sequence was found in a man aged 30-40 years in good health and CMV-seronegative. The rearrangement links TRBV9 to TRBJ2-2, with D maybe TRBD1 (5 bases). CDR3 sequence reads: CASSVAGQGNTGELFF. CDR3 nucleotide sequence: TGTGCCAGCAGCGTAGCTGGGCAGGGTAACACCGGGGAGCTGTTTTTT.